One and the same sample provided the 14 T cell receptor beta chains below, sequenced in a study of shared clonotypes between healthy human individuals. TCRdb keeps only in-frame clones here, not all; method: immunoSEQ multiplex PCR. The sample shows more than 900,000 clones, about 80% of them seen only once. Sequencing used memory CD4+ T cells from PBMCs. Subset in this sample: CD45RA-negative fraction. These receptor sequences come from a man aged 18 to 30 in good health. Some clones in this sample may be carry-over from other donors' samples.

The V gene is TRBV27, the J gene TRBJ1-1, with 7 positions matching TRBD1. CDR3 length: 17 amino acids. Germline V gene lookup returns CDR1 MNHEY and CDR2 SMNVEV (reference sequence). V was pared by 5 bases and J by 6 bases, with 18 bases of the junction left unmatched. The CDR3 bases are TGTGCCAGCAGTGCCCGGACAGGAAGGGCAAGAAGCTCTGAAGCTTTCTTT. Residues: CASSARTGRARSSEAFF.

The CDR3 nucleotides are TGTGCCAGCAGTTTTCAGGGGAATCAGCCCCAGCATTTT. Translating gives CASSFQGNQPQHF. The gene calls are TRBV11-2 and TRBJ1-5; maybe TRBD1 (6 bases). The CDR3 is 13 residues long. V was shortened by 6 bases and J by 4 bases, with 10 bases between the two germline ends. Per germline, CDR1 SGHAT and CDR2 FQNNGV.

This clone was seen more than once but under ten times. V and J are TRBV15 and TRBJ2-1, with D uncertain. The CDR3 sequence is 12 residues long. In germline, CDR1 is LNHNV, CDR2 YYDKDF (reference sequence). V lost 0 bases, J lost 7 bases, and 4 bases lay in between. CDR3 sequence: CATSRDLNEQFF. CDR3 DNA sequence: TGTGCCACCAGCAGAGATTTAAATGAGCAGTTCTTC.

This chain uses TRBV5-1 with TRBJ1-1; TRBD1 matches at 9 bases. J lost 1 base, V lost 3 bases, and 4 bases had no gene match. Germline CDR1 reads SGHRS; CDR2 reads YFSETQ. This CDR3 has 15 residues. CDR3 DNA: TGCGCCAGCAGCTCGTTGGGACAGGGGAACACTGAAGCTTTCTTT. Translating gives CASSSLGQGNTEAFF.

V and J are TRBV6-1 and TRBJ2-3; 9 bases align to TRBD1. The CDR3 has 15 amino acids. From germline, CDR1 is MNHNS and CDR2 SASEGT. The V and J ends lost 6 bases and 4 bases, in that order; junction bases with no gene match: 8. CDR3 in DNA: TGTGCCAGCAGGGGGGACAGGGTTTTCTCAGATACGCAGTATTTT. Its translation: CASRGDRVFSDTQYF.

As regards this clone: A read error is likely here: a far larger clone is one base away. The chain's CDR3 is CSIWTSSGPYNEQFF. DNA for the CDR3: TGCAGCATATGGACTAGCTCAGGCCCCTACAATGAGCAGTTCTTC. V usage is TRBV29-1 and J usage is TRBJ2-1; the match to TRBD2 covers 8 bases. The CDR3 has 15 amino acids. The V gene end was trimmed by 8 bases and the J gene end by 2 bases; junction bases not matched to a gene: 11. Germline CDR1 is SQVTM and CDR2 is ANQGSEA.

The CDR3 DNA follows: TGTGCCAGCAGCCGACAGGATGGGAATGAGCAGTTCTTC. Encoded protein: CASSRQDGNEQFF. The chain couples TRBV11-3 to TRBJ2-1; D perhaps matches TRBD1 (6 bases). V lost 5 bases to trimming and J lost 7 bases, with 12 bases between them. The CDR3 is 13 residues long. Germline-derived CDR1 and CDR2 are SGHNT and YENEEA.

This rearrangement joins TRBV6-5 to TRBJ1-3; D remains ambiguous. This CDR3 has 15 residues. V lost 4 bases, J lost 3 bases, and 13 bases lay in between. The germline CDR1 and CDR2 sequences are MNHEY and SVGAGI. The CDR3 nucleotides read TGTGCCAGCAGTTCAACCCCAGGCAGTGGAAACACCATATATTTT. Its protein is CASSSTPGSGNTIYF.

The chain joins TRBV28 to TRBJ2-1, with D possibly matching TRBD2 (7 bases). The CDR3 runs 15 residues. With 6 bases removed from V and 4 bases from J, the gap between germline ends came to 16 bases. Looked up from germline, CDR1 is MDHEN and CDR2 is SYDVKM. The CDR3: CASSYPGGVYNEQFF. The CDR3 DNA reads as TGTGCCAGCAGCTACCCGGGGGGCGTGTACAATGAGCAGTTCTTC.

J is TRBJ2-7 and V is TRBV5-1; no clear D gene. The CDR3 totals 14 residues. The V end was cut by 0 bases, the J end by 2 bases, with 9 bases between. Per the germline V gene, CDR1 is SGHRS and CDR2 is YFSETQ. CDR3 sequence reads: CASSLDLGPYEQYF. CDR3 coding DNA: TGCGCCAGCAGCTTGGATCTAGGGCCCTACGAGCAGTACTTC.

The chain has TRBV28 and TRBJ1-5; the D gene is possibly TRBD1 (5 bases). This CDR3 contains 17 residues. Between the trimmed V and J ends, which lost 2 bases and 3 bases, there was a span of 17 bases. The germline gives CDR1 MDHEN, CDR2 SYDVKM. The CDR3 is CASSLAGGNRVNQPQHF. The CDR3 region has the DNA TGTGCCAGCAGTTTAGCGGGGGGGAATAGGGTCAATCAGCCCCAGCATTTT.

The V call is TRBV28, the J call TRBJ2-2; D may be TRBD1 (6 bases). Trimming left V 5 bases short and J 4 bases short, with 20 bases between. The CDR3 has 17 amino acids. Germline CDR1 and CDR2: MDHEN and SYDVKM. The CDR3 here is CASSPRDIEWSTGELFF. The CDR3 DNA reads as TGTGCCAGCAGTCCGAGGGACATCGAATGGTCCACCGGGGAGCTGTTTTTT.

The V call is TRBV27, the J call TRBJ2-5; TRBD1 aligns across 10 bases. CDR1 and CDR2 from the germline V gene are MNHEY and SMNVEV (reference sequence). With 6 bases clipped from V and 4 bases from J, the junction kept 14 bases outside the gene matches. CDR3 size: 17 residues. CDR3 loop: CASRKYRDRGLRETQYF. The CDR3 nucleotides read TGTGCCAGCAGAAAGTACCGGGACAGGGGACTGAGAGAGACCCAGTACTTC.

This chain uses TRBV11-3 with TRBJ2-7, with D unclear. With 2 bases removed from V and 2 bases from J, the gap between germline ends came to 13 bases. This CDR3 has 15 amino acids. CDR1 is SGHNT, CDR2 YENEEA, per germline. The CDR3: CASSLRGGGAYEQYF. The CDR3 nucleotides are TGTGCCAGCAGCTTACGCGGTGGCGGAGCCTACGAGCAGTACTTC.